This T cell receptor (beta chain) derives from a study of T cell responses to AZD1222 COVID-19 vaccine. There are 15 residues in the CDR3. CDR1 and CDR2 from the germline V gene are PRHDT and FYEKMQ (reference sequence). The V gene lost 6 bases and the J gene lost 0 bases, with 9 bases spanning the gap. Study outcomes and limitations: The reported proportion of spike-specific TCRs targeting unmutated variant regions was nearly half. Most donors were white British and more were female, and clonal diversity was possibly underestimated. Repertoire sampling occurred only after the peak T cell response.

In the case of this clone: Its antigen is unknown.

The assay was immunoSEQ multiplex PCR, and TCRdb's table has in-frame clones only and misses some. Found here are about 55,000 clones, 60% to 80% of them singletons; the top ten hold around 5%. The sample in question was peripheral blood, obtained 28 days after the second AZD1222 dose. This sequence originates from an adult who received the AZD1222 COVID-19 vaccine. The chain has TRBV13 and TRBJ1-6; the D is unclear. CDR3 amino acids: CASRPERSYNSPLHF. CDR3 sequence (DNA): TGTGCCAGCAGGCCCGAGCGCTCCTATAATTCACCCCTCCACTTT.